In its sample, the clone carrying this T cell receptor (beta chain) was seen many times. The antigen is unknown. The data stem from a study of T cells in Graves' hyperthyroidism and ophthalmopathy. The source material, RNA transcripts, was used to amplify TCR beta CDR3 regions. TCR CDR3 regions were first amplified by RT-PCR with HTBI primers. Each CDR3 protein is one row after TCRdb ran MiXCR on the multiplex PCR reads. The sample lists around 620,000 distinct CDR3 sequences; roughly 50% were seen once. Findings and limits, study-wide: The majority of expanded thyroid clonotypes above 0.001 also appeared in blood.

In making diagnoses, clinical symptoms, serum thyroxine and TRAb, thyroid ultrasound and orbital computed tomography were all used. The clonotype was recovered from an adult woman with Graves' disease, either hyperthyroidism or ophthalmopathy (not recorded which). The sample consisted of peripheral blood or thyroid tissue (not recorded which).

CDR3 bases: TGTGCCTCGAAGGGGAATTCACCCCTCCACTTT. Protein: CASKGNSPLHF. The chain is built from TRBV28 and TRBJ1-6; a possible D gene is TRBD1 (5 bases). This CDR3 has 11 residues. Trimming stripped 11 bases from V and 7 bases from J, with 9 bases between. Germline CDR1 is MDHEN and CDR2 is SYDVKM. Filled out from reference TRBV28 and TRBJ1-6, the complete variable domain reads DVKVTQSSRYLVKRTGEKVFLECVQDMDHENMFWYRQDPGLGLRLIYFSYDVKMKEKGDIPEGYSVSREKKERFSLILESASTNQTSMYLCASKGNSPLHFGNGTRLTVT.